This T cell receptor beta chain was documented in a study of cytotoxic CD8 clonotypes in ibrutinib-treated CLL. Turning to the study itself: The patient breakdown showed more than 9 relapsed/refractory and under 16 treatment-naive cases, with 17 IGHV unmutated. Among patients, some 24 responded partially and 2 completely; around 15 then stayed remitted and some 12 progressed after median around 66 months.

For this clone: As yet, its antigen is unknown.

Study-wide results and caveats: Increased clonality at ibrutinib response gave way to a return toward baseline at progression. Public clonotypes were rare and shrank or held steady on treatment.

Sequenced by immunoSEQ multiplex PCR; TCRdb stores in-frame clones only, minus some. The sample holds approximately 350,000 clones, roughly 70% seen once. CDR1 and CDR2 (germline): KGHSH, LQKENI. CDR3 length equals 15 residues. V lost 4 bases, J lost 0 bases, and 3 bases stayed unmatched. The gene calls are TRBV18 and TRBJ1-1; 9 nucleotides match TRBD1. The input for sequencing was PBMCs, taken after 36 months of ibrutinib treatment. The clonotype comes from a human donor with chronic lymphocytic leukemia. As DNA, the CDR3 is TGTGCCAGCTCACAACAGGGGGCTCTGAACACTGAAGCTTTCTTT. It specifies CASSQQGALNTEAFF.